Listed here are 4 T cell receptor beta chains from one sample, sequenced in a study of shared clonotypes between healthy human individuals. TCRdb keeps only in-frame clones here, not all; method: immunoSEQ multiplex PCR. The profile shows tens of thousands of clones, 60% to 65% of them singletons. Sequenced input: memory CD8+ T cells sorted from blood. Subset described: CD45RO+ cells pooled with CCR7-negative TemRA cells. Receptors were obtained from a man younger than 40 in good health.

This clone showed up just a few times. The CDR3 nucleotides read TGTGCCAGTACCAGGGACAGGGTTTACGGCTACACCTTC. This codes for CASTRDRVYGYTF. The chain carries TRBV19 and TRBJ1-2; 9 bases fit TRBD1. There are 13 residues in the CDR3. The junction had 8 bases not matched to a gene; V was cut back by 7 bases and J by 8 bases. CDR1 is LNHDA and CDR2 is SQIVND in the germline V gene (reference sequence). Together with reference TRBV19 and TRBJ1-2, the CDR3 gives the full variable domain: DGGITQSPKYLFRKEGQNVTLSCEQNLNHDAMYWYRQDPGQGLRLIYYSQIVNDFQKGDIAEGYSVSREKKESFPLTVTSAQKNPTAFYLCASTRDRVYGYTFGSGTRLTVV.

The chain combines TRBV7-2 with TRBJ1-4; D remains ambiguous. This CDR3 is 15 amino acids long. From germline, CDR1 is SGHTA and CDR2 FQGNSA. V shed 0 bases and J shed 6 bases, with 11 bases lying between them. The chain's CDR3 is CASSLAGRRDEKLFF. CDR3 nucleotides: TGTGCCAGCAGCTTAGCGGGGAGGAGGGATGAAAAACTGTTTTTT.

In this sample, this clone turned up a few times. The rearrangement joins TRBV4-3 to TRBJ2-1; D not certain. V lost 0 bases and J lost 5, with 8 bases in between. Germline V lookup: CDR1 LGHNA, CDR2 YSLEER. The CDR3 length is 14 residues. CDR3 bases: TGCGCCAGCAGCCAAGATCTAGGAAACAATGAGCAGTTCTTC. It translates to CASSQDLGNNEQFF.

This clone was detected many times. The chain employs TRBV7-9 and TRBJ2-3; TRBD1 aligns across 7 bases. CDR3 length: 16 amino acids. In germline, CDR1 is SEHNR, CDR2 FQNEAQ (reference sequence). With 6 bases clipped from V and 0 bases from J, the junction kept 9 bases outside the gene matches. The CDR3 is CASSTTGVSSTDTQYF. The CDR3 DNA reads TGTGCCAGCAGTACTACAGGGGTCTCAAGCACAGATACGCAGTATTTT.